The text below deals with one TCR beta chain. Only a few counts were recorded for this clone. The target of this receptor is not known. It has no much larger one-base neighbor in the sample; base qualities were not kept. The entry originates in a study of blood T cell repertoires in COVID-19 (dated by TCRdb to the early 2020s). General notes on the study: Samples from collaborators originated in the United States, Italy and Spain and spanned both the acute and convalescent phases of COVID-19. The prospective study material was composed of cDNA or gDNA derived from T cells, B-cell-depleted T cells, or PBMCs. The dataset comprised deeply sampled blood TCRbeta repertoires from subjects exposed to, actively infected with, or recovered from COVID-19. The repertoires were made available in a free public database intended to serve as a resource for research on the immune response to SARS-CoV-2. Samples came from the ongoing ImmuneRACE study (first 160 participants) plus 1,254 subjects from 6 global collaborators. Nearly every sample came with metadata listing a de-identified subject ID, COVID-19 status, age in years and sex. Where HLA class I and class II types were available, the types were taken from metadata supplied by the sample provider, not from assay-based typing. Points the paper makes about the study in general: The quantity of clinical and demographic metadata differed by source and by participant and was supplied without curation.

The immunoSEQ Assay, a bias-controlled multiplex PCR, was used to amplify TCRbeta CDR3 regions from genomic DNA. Concerning the study's data processing: Within the assay, amplification of reference gene primers was used to estimate how many nucleated cells each sample contained. Sequence reads were collapsed and filtered to measure the absolute abundance of every unique TCRbeta CDR3 rearrangement. For each sample, productive Simpson clonality was calculated as the square root of Simpson's diversity index across productive rearrangements. Entries here come from immuneACCESS through TCRdb and include only in-frame sequences with V and J called. Some clones fail to appear in such tables; in the studies checked, an unresolved V gene covers under half of the shortfall, and the cause of the remainder is unknown. V, J and clone size are taken as reported in that table, and D and trimming were inferred from the DNA itself. The table for this sample lists some 240,000 clones; 81% of them were counted only once. The biggest ten clones account for 6% to 8% of the sample.

The CDR3 spans 16 residues, from the cysteine through the phenylalanine. The kept DNA is CDR3 alone, 48 bases in frame from the first base. V has 2 bases trimmed and J has 0 bases trimmed; junction bases matching no gene number 3. CDR1 and CDR2 are read off the germline V gene as SGHAT and FQNNGV. One collaborating source in Seattle enrolled patients during active infection and followed them longitudinally through the course of disease. The collaborating institutions used their own protocols to collect whole blood in K2EDTA tubes. For TCRbeta analysis, collaborators shipped samples in one of three forms: frozen whole blood, isolated PBMCs, or DNA extracted from either of those sample types.

This sequence uses TRBV11-2 and TRBJ2-3; 9 junctional bases match TRBD2. This sequence originates from a woman older than 75 with COVID-19, enrolled during active disease. The specimen was peripheral blood. The CDR3 corresponds to CASSLRTSASTDTQYF. The DNA reads as follows: TGTGCCAGCAGCTTACGGACTAGCGCTAGCACAGATACGCAGTATTTT.